This TCR beta chain derives from a study of blood T cells in healthy people across ages. Turning to the study itself: Through template switching, about one barcoded beta molecule was captured per two T cells, as measured in model experiments. Study results and limitations: Leaving the PBMCs unsorted stopped any conclusive comparison of naive versus antigen-experienced cells.

Each sample used at least 6.5 million PBMCs. As for this clonotype: Its antigen is not identified. An end of the junction differs from the germline gene, which may be a read error.

A second about 7 to 12 cycle PCR used barcoded and J-beta primers. MiXCR, run by TCRdb on the 5' RACE reads, gives a single entry per CDR3 protein. The sample holds approximately 1,100,000 distinct CDR3 sequences, 40% to 50% seen once. This CDR3 contains 13 residues. The germline CDR1 and CDR2 sequences are KGHSH and LQKENI. This clonotype was obtained from a woman in her sixties or seventies in good health. V usage is TRBV18 and J usage is TRBJ1-1; D is unresolved. The sequencing sample was made of blood. The CDR3 region is CARSELPNTEAFF. The CDR3 coding sequence is TGTGCCCGCTCCGAGCTCCCAAACACTGAAGCTTTCTTT.